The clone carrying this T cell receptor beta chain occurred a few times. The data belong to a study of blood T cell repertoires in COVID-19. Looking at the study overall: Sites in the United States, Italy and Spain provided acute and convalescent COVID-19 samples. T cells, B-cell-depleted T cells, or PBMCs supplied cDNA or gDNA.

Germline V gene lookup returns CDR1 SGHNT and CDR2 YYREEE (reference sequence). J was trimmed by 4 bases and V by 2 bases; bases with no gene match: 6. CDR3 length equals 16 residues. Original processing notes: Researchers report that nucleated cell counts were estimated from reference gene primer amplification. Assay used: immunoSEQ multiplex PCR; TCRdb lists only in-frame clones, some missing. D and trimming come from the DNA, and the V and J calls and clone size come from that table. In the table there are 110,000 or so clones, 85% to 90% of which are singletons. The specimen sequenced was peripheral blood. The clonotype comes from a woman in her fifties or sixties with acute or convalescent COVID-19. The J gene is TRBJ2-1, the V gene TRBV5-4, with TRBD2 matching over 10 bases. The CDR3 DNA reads TGTGCCAGCAGCTTAGGGCTAGCGGGAGAATACAATGAGCAGTTCTTC. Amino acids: CASSLGLAGEYNEQFF.